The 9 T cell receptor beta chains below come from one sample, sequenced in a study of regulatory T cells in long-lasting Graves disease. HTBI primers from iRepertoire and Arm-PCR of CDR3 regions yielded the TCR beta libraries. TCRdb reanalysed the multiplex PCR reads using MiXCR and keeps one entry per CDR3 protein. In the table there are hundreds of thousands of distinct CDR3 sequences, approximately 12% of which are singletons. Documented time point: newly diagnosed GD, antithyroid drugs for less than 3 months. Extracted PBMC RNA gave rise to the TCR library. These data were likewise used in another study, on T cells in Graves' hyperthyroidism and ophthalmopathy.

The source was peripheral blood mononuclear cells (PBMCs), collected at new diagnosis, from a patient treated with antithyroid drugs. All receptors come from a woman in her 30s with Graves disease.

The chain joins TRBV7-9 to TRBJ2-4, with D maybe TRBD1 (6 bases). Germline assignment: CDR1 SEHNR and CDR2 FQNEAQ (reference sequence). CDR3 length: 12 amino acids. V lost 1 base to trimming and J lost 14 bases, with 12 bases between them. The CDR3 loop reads CASSLGTGSKYF. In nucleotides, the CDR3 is TGTGCCAGCAGCTTAGGAACAGGGTCCAAGTACTTC. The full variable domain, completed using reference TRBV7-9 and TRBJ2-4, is DTGVSQNPRHKITKRGQNVTFRCDPISEHNRLYWYRQTLGQGPEFLTYFQNEAQLEKSRLLSDRFSAERPKGSFSTLEIQRTEQGDSAMYLCASSLGTGSKYFGAGTRLSVL.

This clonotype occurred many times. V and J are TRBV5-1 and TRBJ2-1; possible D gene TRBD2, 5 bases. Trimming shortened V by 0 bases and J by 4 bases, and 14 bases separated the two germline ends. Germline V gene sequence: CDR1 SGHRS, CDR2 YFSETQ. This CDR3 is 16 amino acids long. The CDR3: CASSLAGGSGYNEQFF. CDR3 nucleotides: TGCGCCAGCAGCTTGGCAGGCGGCTCGGGGTACAATGAGCAGTTCTTC.

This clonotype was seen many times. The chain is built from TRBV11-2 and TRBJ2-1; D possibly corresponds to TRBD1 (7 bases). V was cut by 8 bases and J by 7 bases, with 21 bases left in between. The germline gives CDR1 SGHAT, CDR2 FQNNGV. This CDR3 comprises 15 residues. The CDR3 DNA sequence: TGTGCCAGCGGGGACCGGGGGACAGCGTTAAATGAGCAGTTCTTC. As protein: CASGDRGTALNEQFF.

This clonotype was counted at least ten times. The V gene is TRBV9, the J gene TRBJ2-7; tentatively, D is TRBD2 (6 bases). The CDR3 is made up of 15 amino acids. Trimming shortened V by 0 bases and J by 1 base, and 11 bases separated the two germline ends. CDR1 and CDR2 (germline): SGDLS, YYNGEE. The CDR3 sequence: CASSVEWDSSYEQYF. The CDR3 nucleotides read TGTGCCAGCAGCGTAGAGTGGGACTCTTCCTACGAGCAGTACTTC. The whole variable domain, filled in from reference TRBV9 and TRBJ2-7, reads DSGVTQTPKHLITATGQRVTLRCSPRSGDLSVYWYQQSLDQGLQFLIQYYNGEERAKGNILERFSAQQFPDLHSELNLSSLELGDSALYFCASSVEWDSSYEQYFGPGTRLTVT.

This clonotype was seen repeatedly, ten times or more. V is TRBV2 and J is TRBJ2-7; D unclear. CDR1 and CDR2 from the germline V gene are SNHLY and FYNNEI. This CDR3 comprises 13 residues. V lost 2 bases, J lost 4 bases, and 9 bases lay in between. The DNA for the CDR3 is TGTGCCAGCAGTGAATCCCACGGATACGAGCAGTACTTC. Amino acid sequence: CASSESHGYEQYF.

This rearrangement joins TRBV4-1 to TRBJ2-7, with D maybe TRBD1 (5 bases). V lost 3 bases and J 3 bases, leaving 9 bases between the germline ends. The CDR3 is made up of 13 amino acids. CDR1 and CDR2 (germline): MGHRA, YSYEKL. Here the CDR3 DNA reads TGCGCCAGCAGCCATTTCGACAGCTACGAGCAGTACTTC. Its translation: CASSHFDSYEQYF.

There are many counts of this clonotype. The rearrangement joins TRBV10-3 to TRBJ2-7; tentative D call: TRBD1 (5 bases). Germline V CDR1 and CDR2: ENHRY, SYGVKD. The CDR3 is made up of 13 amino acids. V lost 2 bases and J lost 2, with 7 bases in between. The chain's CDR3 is CAISERQTYEQYF. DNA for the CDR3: TGTGCCATCAGTGAGCGACAGACCTACGAGCAGTACTTC.

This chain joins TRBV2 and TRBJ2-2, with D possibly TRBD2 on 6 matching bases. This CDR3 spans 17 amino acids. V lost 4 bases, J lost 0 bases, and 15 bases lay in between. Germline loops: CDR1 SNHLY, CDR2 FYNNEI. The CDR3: CASSVPTGDPNTGELFF. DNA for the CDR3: TGTGCCAGCAGTGTCCCGACGGGGGACCCGAACACCGGGGAGCTGTTTTTT.

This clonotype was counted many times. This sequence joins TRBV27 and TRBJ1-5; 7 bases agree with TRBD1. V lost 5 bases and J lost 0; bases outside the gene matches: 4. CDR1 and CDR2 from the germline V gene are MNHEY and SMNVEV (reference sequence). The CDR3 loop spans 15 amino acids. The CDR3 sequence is CASSPRQGSNQPQHF. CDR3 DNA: TGTGCCAGCAGTCCTCGACAGGGTAGCAATCAGCCCCAGCATTTT.